The rows below give T cell receptor beta chains drawn from one sample of a study of T cells after yellow fever vaccination. TCRdb passed the 5' RACE reads through MiXCR, listing each CDR3 protein once. Of about 260,000 distinct CDR3 sequences detected, approximately 13% appear once; the ten largest clones hold 0.5% to 0.6%. This material consisted of CD4+ T cells sorted from PBMCs, taken 45 days after the yellow fever booster vaccination. The receptor source for this set is a man younger than 40 who received the YFV17D yellow fever vaccine. Both conserved end residues are part of each CDR3.

>TRBV5-1
CASSSSGRATMTEAFF
>TRBV4-3
CASSPRGTQETQYF
>TRBV20-1
CSARQVYNEQFF
>TRBV7-9
CASSLEPLDGRGTEAFF
>TRBV7-2
CASSLRTSSQTQYF
>TRBV9
CASSVELSSYNEQFF
>TRBV2
CASSGGAGSGEETQYF
>TRBV5-4
CASSSLTSGRINEQFF
>TRBV6-4
CASSDRVIAALGVDEQFF
>TRBV20-1
CSASTSGGPREQFF
>TRBV30
CAWSLLAGGDTQYF
>TRBV20-1
CSAQAPGQGADEKYF
>TRBV5-1
CASTPGTSGILNTGELFF
>TRBV28
CASLQGFSYGYTF
>TRBV20-1
CSAPLYSTANEQFF